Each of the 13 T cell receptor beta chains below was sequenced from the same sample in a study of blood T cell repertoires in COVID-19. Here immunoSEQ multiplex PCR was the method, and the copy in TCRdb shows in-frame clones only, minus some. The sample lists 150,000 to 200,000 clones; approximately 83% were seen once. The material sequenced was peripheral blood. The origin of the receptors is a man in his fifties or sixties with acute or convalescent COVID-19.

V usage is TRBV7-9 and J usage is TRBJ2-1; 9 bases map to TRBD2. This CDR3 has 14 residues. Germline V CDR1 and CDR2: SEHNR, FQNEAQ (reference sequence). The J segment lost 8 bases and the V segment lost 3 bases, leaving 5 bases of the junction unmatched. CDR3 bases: TGTGCCAGCAGCTTGGCTAGCGGGACCGATGAGCAGTTCTTC. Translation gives CASSLASGTDEQFF.

The DNA for the CDR3 is TGTGCCAGCACCTCTTCCGGGGCAGATACGCAGTATTTT. Its protein is CASTSSGADTQYF. The chain carries TRBV7-9 and TRBJ2-3; D is possibly TRBD2 (5 bases). V was clipped by 7 bases and J by 4 bases, with 12 bases between them. This CDR3 comprises 13 residues. Germline V lookup: CDR1 SEHNR, CDR2 FQNEAQ (reference sequence).

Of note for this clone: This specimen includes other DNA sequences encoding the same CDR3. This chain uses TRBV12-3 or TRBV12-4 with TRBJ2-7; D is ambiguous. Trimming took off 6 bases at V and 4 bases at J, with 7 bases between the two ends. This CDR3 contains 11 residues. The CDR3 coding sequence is TGTGCCAGCAGCCCATCATACGAGCAGTACTTC. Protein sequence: CASSPSYEQYF.

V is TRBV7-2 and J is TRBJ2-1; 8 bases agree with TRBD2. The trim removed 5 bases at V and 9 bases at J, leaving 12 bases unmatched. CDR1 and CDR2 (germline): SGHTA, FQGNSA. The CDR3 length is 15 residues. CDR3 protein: CASSRGGVEMGEQFF. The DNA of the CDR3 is TGTGCCAGCAGCCGGGGGGGAGTCGAGATGGGTGAGCAGTTCTTC.

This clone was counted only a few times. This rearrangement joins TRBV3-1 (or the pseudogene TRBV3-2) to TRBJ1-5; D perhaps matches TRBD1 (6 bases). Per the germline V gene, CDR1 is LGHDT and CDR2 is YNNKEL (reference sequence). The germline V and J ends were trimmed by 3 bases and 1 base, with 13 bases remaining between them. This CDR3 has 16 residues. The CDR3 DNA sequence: TGTGCCAGCAGCCAGTTAGGGGGAGGGAGCAATCAGCCCCAGCATTTT. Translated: CASSQLGGGSNQPQHF.

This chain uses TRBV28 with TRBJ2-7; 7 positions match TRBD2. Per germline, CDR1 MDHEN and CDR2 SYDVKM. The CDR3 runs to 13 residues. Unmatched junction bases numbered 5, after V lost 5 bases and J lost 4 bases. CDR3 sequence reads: CASSVGGRYEQYF. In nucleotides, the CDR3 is TGTGCCAGCAGTGTGGGCGGGAGATACGAGCAGTACTTC. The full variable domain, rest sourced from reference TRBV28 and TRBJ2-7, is DVKVTQSSRYLVKRTGEKVFLECVQDMDHENMFWYRQDPGLGLRLIYFSYDVKMKEKGDIPEGYSVSREKKERFSLILESASTNQTSMYLCASSVGGRYEQYFGPGTRLTVT.

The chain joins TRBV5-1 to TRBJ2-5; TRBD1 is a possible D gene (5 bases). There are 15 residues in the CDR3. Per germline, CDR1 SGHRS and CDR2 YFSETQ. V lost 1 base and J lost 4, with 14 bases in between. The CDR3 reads CASSLTGDLGETQYF. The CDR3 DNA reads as TGCGCCAGCAGCTTGACAGGAGACCTAGGAGAGACCCAGTACTTC.

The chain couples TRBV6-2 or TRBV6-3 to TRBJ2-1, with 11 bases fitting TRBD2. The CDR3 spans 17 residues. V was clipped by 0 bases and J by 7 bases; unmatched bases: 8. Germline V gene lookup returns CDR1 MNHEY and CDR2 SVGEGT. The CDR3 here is CASSYSSGRAGLNEQFF. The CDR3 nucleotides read TGTGCCAGCAGTTACTCTAGCGGGAGGGCCGGCTTGAATGAGCAGTTCTTC.

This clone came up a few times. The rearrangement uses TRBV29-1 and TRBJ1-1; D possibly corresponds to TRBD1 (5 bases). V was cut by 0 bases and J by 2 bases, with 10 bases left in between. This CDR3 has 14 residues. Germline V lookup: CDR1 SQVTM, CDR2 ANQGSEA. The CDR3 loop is CSVEDLRGNTEAFF. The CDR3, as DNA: TGCAGCGTTGAAGATCTGCGGGGCAACACTGAAGCTTTCTTT.

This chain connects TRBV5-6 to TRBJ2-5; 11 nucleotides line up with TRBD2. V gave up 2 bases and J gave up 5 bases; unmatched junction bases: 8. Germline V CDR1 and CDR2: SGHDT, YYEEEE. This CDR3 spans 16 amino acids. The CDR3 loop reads CASSFVSGRAAETQYF. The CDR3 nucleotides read TGTGCCAGCAGCTTCGTTAGCGGGAGGGCCGCCGAGACCCAGTACTTC.

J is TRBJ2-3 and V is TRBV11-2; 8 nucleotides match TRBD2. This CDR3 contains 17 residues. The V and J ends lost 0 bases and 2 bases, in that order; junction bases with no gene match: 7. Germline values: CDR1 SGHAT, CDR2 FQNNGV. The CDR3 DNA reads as TGTGCCAGCAGCTTAGATCAACTAGCGGCTGACACAGATACGCAGTATTTT. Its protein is CASSLDQLAADTDTQYF.

CDR3 amino acids: CASRWAGQGAGELFF. DNA of the CDR3: TGTGCCAGCAGATGGGCTGGACAGGGGGCCGGGGAGCTGTTTTTT. The V call is TRBV5-6, the J call TRBJ2-2; 10 positions agree with TRBD1. The V gene's germline CDR1 is SGHDT and CDR2 YYEEEE. There are 15 residues in the CDR3. The ends lost 5 bases at V and 6 bases at J; junction bases unmatched: 7.

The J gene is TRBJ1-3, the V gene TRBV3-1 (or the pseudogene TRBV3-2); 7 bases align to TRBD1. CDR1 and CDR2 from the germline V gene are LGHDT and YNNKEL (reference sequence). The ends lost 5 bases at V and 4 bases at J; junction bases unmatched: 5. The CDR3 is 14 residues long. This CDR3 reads CASSIQGLGNTIYF. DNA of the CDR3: TGTGCCAGCAGCATACAGGGGTTAGGAAACACCATATATTTT.